This TCR beta chain was obtained from a study of shared clonotypes between healthy human individuals (dated by TCRdb to about 2020). About the study as a whole: A couple of women and a few men aged 18 to 49 years were included in the cohort. For each donor, CD4 naive and CD4 memory were each given three plates, CD8 naive was given two plates, and CD8 memory was given one plate. To estimate repertoire size and how much clonotypes are shared between individuals, the study performed deep sequencing of blood TCR repertoires from about five healthy adults. Libraries were prepared and TCR repertoires were sequenced by different laboratories using diverse techniques, in order to increase sequencing depth and limit assay-specific biases. Leukapheresis yielded between about 0.9 and 8.9 billion PBMCs per donor. The research as a whole found: When several donors were compared, the shared fraction of clonotypes was roughly 5% for naive CD4, around 4% for naive CD8, about 2.5% for memory CD4, and less than 0.45% for memory CD8. Pairwise subsampling indicated that sequencing depth was expected to affect the degree of clonotype sharing among donors. Rarefaction of sorted-subset datasets indicated incomplete sequencing despite the large sequencing depth. Because the study included a small number of donors, the genetic and exposure-history diversity represented was limited. Higher generation probabilities were observed for clonotypes shared by all four sorted-subset donors than for non-shared clonotypes. Sampling was restricted to blood, and TCR repertoires in tissues likely differ from the TCR repertoires found in blood. Naive subsets generally had larger estimated clonotype richness than memory subsets did.

The CDR1 and CDR2 encoded by the germline V gene are SGDLS and YYNGEE. V is shortened by 0 bases, J by 4 bases, and the region joining them spans 13 bases. The CDR3 numbers 15 residues from cysteine through phenylalanine. The DNA shown is the 45-base CDR3, in frame from base 1. Donors were healthy HIV-negative adults with no recently reported acute infections or vaccinations. All donors were Caucasian adults living in Nashville, Tennessee, USA. CD4+ T cells were enriched by magnetic negative selection; naive cells were then positively selected on CD45RA, and the negative fraction formed the memory subset. Blood was obtained by leukapheresis, after which PBMCs were separated by Ficoll-Histopaque density gradient centrifugation and cryopreserved in liquid nitrogen vapor phase. Purity and quantity of every magnetically sorted T cell population were checked by analytical flow cytometry. From each sorted fraction, genomic DNA was isolated and quantified by UV absorbance on a Nanodrop 2000c.

Using the deep immunoSEQ assay, multiplex PCR amplified TCR CDR3 regions from genomic DNA. Extracted genomic DNA from each cell subset was spread evenly across all wells of several immunoSEQ 96-well plates, with each plate serving as a replicate. For sorted subsets, around 200 ng genomic DNA, equal to 30,000 to 35,000 T cell genomes, was loaded into each replicate PCR. Purified libraries were measured with a Qubit 3.0 fluorometer, size-checked on a Bioanalyzer 2100, and measured again with the KAPA Library Quantification kit. A separate single-read 150-cycle Illumina NextSeq 550 flow cell was used to sequence each immunoSEQ 96-well plate. On the authors' methods: The immunoSEQ output contained only junctional sequences without quality scores, so filtering could not match that applied to full-length reads. To assign V/J genes and CDR3, sequences were annotated using PyIR, a Python wrapper for IgBLAST v1.9, with IMGT germline references. Reads were filtered out if the reads had weak V/J assignments (E-value above 1e-6), no CDR3, stop codons, out-of-frame junctions, or ambiguous translated residues. A V3J clonotype was defined by an identical inferred V gene, J gene, and CDR3 amino acid sequence. The percentage overlap between two repertoires was calculated by dividing the number of shared unique clonotypes by the size of the smaller repertoire. Three approaches were used to assess repertoire richness: RTK rarefaction, the Chao1 estimator, and Recon v2.1 estimates of unobserved clonotypes. OLGA was used to compute generation probabilities for all TCRbeta clonotypes that the gDNA method yielded from a handful of donors. In TCRdb, the immuneACCESS table is reduced to in-frame sequences with V and J assigned. These tables do not hold every clone; where another copy was compared, an unresolved V gene accounts for under half, and the others remain unexplained. That table furnishes V, J and clone size, whereas the DNA furnished D and trimming. For this sample the table gives just over 2,000,000 clones, of which 90% to 95% were detected only once. The ten biggest clones cover 0.1% to 0.15% of the sample.

Regarding this clone: The clone's antigen remains unknown. The sample holds no much larger clone one base away, and base qualities are not on file.

The TCR comes from a man younger than 30 in good health. This sequence uses TRBV9 and TRBJ1-2; the D gene is unclear. Sequenced material: naive CD4+ T cells sorted from blood. The cell subset or site label here, explained by the study, means: CD45RA+ positively selected. The CDR3 region has the sequence CASSVEVGRSYGYTF. The DNA reads as follows: TGTGCCAGCAGCGTAGAAGTCGGCAGGTCCTATGGCTACACCTTC.